A selection of T cell receptor beta chains follows, all from one sample in a study of blood T cell repertoires in COVID-19. Clones were sequenced by immunoSEQ multiplex PCR, and TCRdb holds only the in-frame ones, with some missing. The data contain around 300,000 clones, 85% of them seen just once; the ten biggest clones take up roughly 15%. Sequencing was done on a sample of peripheral blood. The origin of the receptors is a human donor in a cohort sampled during active COVID-19. Each CDR3 is given with its conserved first and last residue. The order of the fields is clone size, J gene, D gene, V gene, CDR3 DNA, CDR3 protein. The D gene is left open where the match is weak. Clone size is shown for a subset of rows, as once, few, many or a class of expanded clone.

>NA|TRBJ1-4|NA|TRBV7-9
TGTGCCAGCTGTAGGACTTCAACAACTAATGAAAAACTGTTTTTT
CASCRTSTTNEKLFF
>NA|TRBJ2-7|NA|TRBV15
TGTGCCACCAGCAGAGCACGCAGCTCCTACGAGCAGTACTTC
CATSRARSSYEQYF
>NA|TRBJ2-7|NA|TRBV28
TGTGCCACCCTTTGGTGGGGGGCGGGGGCTTACGAGCAGTACTTC
CATLWWGAGAYEQYF
>NA|TRBJ1-1|NA|TRBV19
TGTGCCAGTACCGAGGGCGGTCTGGTGGCTGAAGCTTTCTTT
CASTEGGLVAEAFF
>once|TRBJ1-3|NA|TRBV25-1
TGTGCCAGCAGTGAAACAGGGATCTCTGGAAACACCATATATTTT
CASSETGISGNTIYF
>once|TRBJ2-2|NA|TRBV7-3
TGTGCCAGCAGCAGCATGTCCGGGGAGCTGTTTTTT
CASSSMSGELFF
>few|TRBJ2-3|TRBD1|TRBV19
TGTGCCAGCCGGGACAGGGTTTTGGCAGATACGCAGTATTTT
CASRDRVLADTQYF
>NA|TRBJ2-5|NA|TRBV28
TGTGCCAGCAGACGGAGATACCAAGAGACCCAGTACTTC
CASRRRYQETQYF
>NA|TRBJ1-5|TRBD1|TRBV28
TGTGCCAGCAGTTTGTGGGACAGGGCTCCTCAGCCCCAGCATTTT
CASSLWDRAPQPQHF
>NA|TRBJ2-7|NA|TRBV20-1
TGCAGTGCTAGTGATCAGGGCTACGAGCAGTACTTC
CSASDQGYEQYF
>NA|TRBJ2-7|NA|TRBV10-3
TGTGCCATCAGTGAGTCGTCAGGGCAGACCTACGAGCAGTACTTC
CAISESSGQTYEQYF
>NA|TRBJ2-1|TRBD2|TRBV19
TGTGCCAGTAAGCATCCGGGACTAGCGGGAGGAGGCACTGAGCAGTTCTTC
CASKHPGLAGGGTEQFF
>NA|TRBJ2-2|NA|TRBV9
TGTGCCAGCAGCGTACAGCTCGGGACCGGGGAGCTGTTTTTT
CASSVQLGTGELFF
>NA|TRBJ2-7|TRBD2|TRBV6-5
TGTGCCAGCAGTTACGGCCTAGCGGGAGCCGAGCAGTACTTC
CASSYGLAGAEQYF
>once|TRBJ2-7|TRBD2|TRBV7-9
TGTGCCAGCAGTTCATTTAGTGGAAGGGCGGGAGAAGCGGACGAGCAGTACTTC
CASSSFSGRAGEADEQYF
>NA|TRBJ1-5|TRBD1|TRBV24-1
TGTGCCACCAGTACAGGGGGCTTTGGCAATCAGCCCCAGCATTTT
CATSTGGFGNQPQHF
>NA|TRBJ1-4|NA|TRBV11-2
TGTGCCAGCAGCTTAGACGGTGTCGGAAAACTGTTTTTT
CASSLDGVGKLFF
>few|TRBJ2-3|TRBD2|TRBV9
TGTGCCAGCAATCCGGGACTAGGCACAGATACGCAGTATTTT
CASNPGLGTDTQYF
>NA|TRBJ1-4|NA|TRBV9
TGTGCCAGCAGCGTAGCTGTGACAGAAGGCGAAAAACTGTTTTTT
CASSVAVTEGEKLFF
>NA|TRBJ2-5|TRBD1|TRBV29-1
TGCAGCGTTGAAACGGGACAGGCGAATCTCGGGACCCAGTACTTC
CSVETGQANLGTQYF
>many|TRBJ1-2|TRBD1|TRBV4-2
TGTGCCAGCAGCCAAGATAGGACAGGGACCGATGGCTACACCTTC
CASSQDRTGTDGYTF
>NA|TRBJ2-1|NA|TRBV5-1
TGCGCCAGCAGCTTGGTAAGTCCGCCGGGCAATGAGCAGTTCTTC
CASSLVSPPGNEQFF
>NA|TRBJ1-4|TRBD1|TRBV9
TGTGCCAGCAGCCCCGAAGGGGACAGGATTGAAAAACTGTTTTTT
CASSPEGDRIEKLFF
>NA|TRBJ2-2|NA|TRBV27
TGTGCCAGCAGTTTATTTCTAGACACCGGGGAGCTGTTTTTT
CASSLFLDTGELFF
>NA|TRBJ1-1|NA|TRBV10-3
TGTGCCATCAGTGATCGTCACAGAATGAACACTGAAGCTTTCTTT
CAISDRHRMNTEAFF
>NA|TRBJ2-1|TRBD2|TRBV5-1
TGCGCCAGCAGCTCGACCGGGACTAGCGTCTACAATGAGCAGTTCTTC
CASSSTGTSVYNEQFF
>once|TRBJ2-7|TRBD2|TRBV7-2
TGTGCCAGCGCTACCGGGACTAGCGACTACGAGCAGTACTTC
CASATGTSDYEQYF
>NA|TRBJ1-5|NA|TRBV5-1
TGCGCCAGCAGCTTAAGTTCAGGTCAGCCCCAGCATTTT
CASSLSSGQPQHF
>few|TRBJ2-7|TRBD2|TRBV7-9
TGTGCCAGCAGCCCAAAAGGGAGGGGATACAACGAGCAGTACTTC
CASSPKGRGYNEQYF
>once|TRBJ2-5|TRBD2|TRBV15
TGTGCCACCAAGACTAGCGGGATGTACCAAGAGACCCAGTACTTC
CATKTSGMYQETQYF
>NA|TRBJ2-1|TRBD2|TRBV24-1
TGTGCCACCAGTGATCCCGCGGGACTAGCGTATGAGCAGTTCTTC
CATSDPAGLAYEQFF
>NA|TRBJ2-7|TRBD1|TRBV4-1
TGCGCCAGCAGCCTAGGGGGCCATTCGCCCTACGAGCAGTACTTC
CASSLGGHSPYEQYF
>NA|TRBJ2-2|NA|TRBV10-2
TGCGCCAGCAGTGAGATCGGGGCCGGGGAGCTGTTTTTT
CASSEIGAGELFF
>NA|TRBJ2-7|NA|TRBV5-1
TGCGCCAGCAGCTTGGAACAGACCTACGAGCAGTACTTC
CASSLEQTYEQYF
>NA|TRBJ2-3|TRBD2|TRBV7-9
TGTGCCAGCAGCTCGGGAGGAAATACGCAGTATTTT
CASSSGGNTQYF
>once|TRBJ2-6|NA|TRBV5-1
TGCGCCAGCAGTGTTGAGGCTGGGGCCAACGTCCTGACTTTC
CASSVEAGANVLTF
>NA|TRBJ2-2|NA|TRBV19
TGTGCCAGTATAGACAGGACCGGGGAGCTGTTTTTT
CASIDRTGELFF
>once|TRBJ2-2|TRBD1|TRBV2
TGTGCCAGCAGGTCCGGGACAGCGAACACCGGGGAGCTGTTTTTT
CASRSGTANTGELFF
>few|TRBJ2-1|NA|TRBV3-1/TRBV3-2
TGTGCCAGCAGCCAAGGTGGGGACTCTGCCTACAATGAGCAGTTCTTC
CASSQGGDSAYNEQFF
>NA|TRBJ1-1|NA|TRBV2
TGTGCCACTAATACCGGGACTTTGAACACTGAAGCTTTCTTT
CATNTGTLNTEAFF
>NA|TRBJ2-1|NA|TRBV29-1
TGCAGCGCTCTGCAGGGATATGAGCAGTTCTTC
CSALQGYEQFF
>NA|TRBJ2-5|TRBD2|TRBV14
TGTGCCAGCAGCCAAGATTCGGGACTAGCACAAGAGACCCAGTACTTC
CASSQDSGLAQETQYF
>NA|TRBJ2-5|NA|TRBV11-3
TGTGCCAGCAGCCCCGGTTGGAGGGAGACCCAGTACTTC
CASSPGWRETQYF
>NA|TRBJ2-1|NA|TRBV2
TGTGCCAGCAGATTTCCCGGGACTTCCAATGAGCAGTTCTTC
CASRFPGTSNEQFF
>NA|TRBJ2-2|TRBD1|TRBV28
TGTGCCAGCAGTTTATTCCTGGCGACAGGGGCGGAAGGGTCCGGGGAGCTGTTTTTT
CASSLFLATGAEGSGELFF
>NA|TRBJ2-1|TRBD2|TRBV24-1
TGTGCCACCAGTGACCAAACTAGCGGGACCTACAATGAGCAGTTCTTC
CATSDQTSGTYNEQFF
>once|TRBJ2-1|TRBD2|TRBV4-1
TGCGCCAGCAGCCAAGGGTTCGGGACTAGCGTCTACAATGAGCAGTTCTTC
CASSQGFGTSVYNEQFF
>NA|TRBJ1-5|NA|TRBV27
TGTGCCAGCAGTTTATCCGCGACAGGATACAATCAGCCCCAGCATTTT
CASSLSATGYNQPQHF
>NA|TRBJ2-7|TRBD2|TRBV7-2
TGTGCCAGCACCTGGACTAGCGAGCGCGAGCAGTACTTC
CASTWTSEREQYF
>NA|TRBJ2-6|NA|TRBV27
TGTGCCAGCAGTTTCTCCTCTGGGGCCAACGTCCTGACTTTC
CASSFSSGANVLTF
>NA|TRBJ2-7|NA|TRBV7-2
TGTGCCAGCAGCTTAGATTATGTTGCCTACGAGCAGTACTTC
CASSLDYVAYEQYF
>once|TRBJ1-1|NA|TRBV5-1
TGCGCCAGCAGCTTGGTCCCCGGGGCTGAAGCTTTCTTT
CASSLVPGAEAFF
>NA|TRBJ2-2|NA|TRBV19
TGTGCCACTAAGGGGCCGAGACTCACGAACACCGGGGAGCTGTTTTTT
CATKGPRLTNTGELFF
>NA|TRBJ2-7|NA|TRBV6-2/TRBV6-3
TGTGCCAGCAGTCGTGCAAAGAGCTACGAGCAGTACTTC
CASSRAKSYEQYF
>NA|TRBJ2-2|NA|TRBV19
TGTGCCAGTAGTATAGATCTACTGGAGCTGGCCCATGCCGGGGAGCTGTTTTTT
CASSIDLLELAHAGELFF